This record covers a single T cell receptor beta chain. The sample is drawn from a study of OX40 agonist ivuxolimab in advanced cancers. Profiled with immunoSEQ multiplex PCR; TCRdb holds only in-frame clones, not every one. The data contain about 64,000 clones, roughly 80% of them singletons. Trimming cost V 4 bases and J 6 bases, with 13 bases left between them. The CDR3 is 13 amino acids. Germline V gives CDR1 MNHNS, CDR2 SASEGT. The clonotype comes from an adult with an advanced solid tumor such as melanoma, head and neck, liver or kidney cancer. The rearrangement links TRBV6-1 to TRBJ2-7, with TRBD1 as a possible D gene (7 bases). The specimen was CD4+ or CD8+ T cells sorted from blood, collected in a trial of the OX40 agonist ivuxolimab. Here the CDR3 reads CASSVGGGTEQYF. The CDR3 DNA reads TGTGCCAGCAGTGTAGGGGGCGGGACCGAGCAGTACTTC.